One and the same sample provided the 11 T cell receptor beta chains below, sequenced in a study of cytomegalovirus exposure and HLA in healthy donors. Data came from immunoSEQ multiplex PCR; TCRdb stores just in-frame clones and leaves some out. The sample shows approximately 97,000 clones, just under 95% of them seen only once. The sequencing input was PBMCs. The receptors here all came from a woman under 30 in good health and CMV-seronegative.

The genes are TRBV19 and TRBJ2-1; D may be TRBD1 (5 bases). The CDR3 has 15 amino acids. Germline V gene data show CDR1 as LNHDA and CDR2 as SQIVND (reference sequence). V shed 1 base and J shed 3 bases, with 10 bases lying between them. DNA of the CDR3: TGTGCCAGTAGTATAGCGGACACACTCTACAATGAGCAGTTCTTC. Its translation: CASSIADTLYNEQFF.

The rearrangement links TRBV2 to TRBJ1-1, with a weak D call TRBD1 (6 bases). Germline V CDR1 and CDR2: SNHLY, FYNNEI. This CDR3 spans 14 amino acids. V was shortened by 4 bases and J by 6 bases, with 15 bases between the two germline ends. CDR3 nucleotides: TGTGCCAGCAGTGTTACCACAGGGATCGCTGAAGCTTTCTTT. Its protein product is CASSVTTGIAEAFF.

In DNA, the CDR3 is TGTGCCAGCAGCCAAGAGGGAGGGGATTATGGCTACACCTTC. Translation gives CASSQEGGDYGYTF. This sequence joins TRBV4-2 and TRBJ1-2; maybe TRBD1 (5 bases). V was pared by 0 bases and J by 5 bases, with 10 bases between. The germline gives CDR1 LGHNA, CDR2 YNFKEQ. This CDR3 contains 14 residues.

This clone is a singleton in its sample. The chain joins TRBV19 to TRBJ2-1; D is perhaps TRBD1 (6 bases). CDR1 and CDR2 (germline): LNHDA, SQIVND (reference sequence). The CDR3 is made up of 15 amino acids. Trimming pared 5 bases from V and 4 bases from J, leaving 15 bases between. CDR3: CASSPQGWGYNEQFF. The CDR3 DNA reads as TGTGCCAGTAGTCCACAGGGTTGGGGGTACAATGAGCAGTTCTTC.

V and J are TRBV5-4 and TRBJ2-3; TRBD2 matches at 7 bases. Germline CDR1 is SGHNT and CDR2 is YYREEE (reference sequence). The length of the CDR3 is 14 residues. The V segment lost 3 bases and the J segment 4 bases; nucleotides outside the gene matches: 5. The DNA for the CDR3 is TGTGCCAGCAGCTCTACGGGACTACCAGATACGCAGTATTTT. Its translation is CASSSTGLPDTQYF.

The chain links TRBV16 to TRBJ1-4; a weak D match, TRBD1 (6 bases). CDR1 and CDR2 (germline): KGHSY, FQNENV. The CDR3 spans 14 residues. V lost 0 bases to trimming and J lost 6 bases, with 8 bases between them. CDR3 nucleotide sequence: TGTGCCAGCAGCCAATCGAGGACAGATGAAAAACTGTTTTTT. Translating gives CASSQSRTDEKLFF. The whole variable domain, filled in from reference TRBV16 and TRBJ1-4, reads GEEVAQTPKHLVRGEGQKAKLYCAPIKGHSYVFWYQQVLKNEFKFLISFQNENVFDETGMPKERFSAKCLPNSPCSLEIQATKLEDSAVYFCASSQSRTDEKLFFGSGTQLSVL.

The CDR3 nucleotides are TGTGCCAGCACCTCGATTGGAAGGACAGGGGCCAACGTCCTGACTTTC. Translation: CASTSIGRTGANVLTF. The chain combines TRBV14 with TRBJ2-6; a possible D gene is TRBD1 (5 bases). Germline CDR1 SGHDN, CDR2 FVKESK. Trimming shortened V by 7 bases and J by 4 bases, and 17 bases separated the two germline ends. The CDR3 runs 16 residues.

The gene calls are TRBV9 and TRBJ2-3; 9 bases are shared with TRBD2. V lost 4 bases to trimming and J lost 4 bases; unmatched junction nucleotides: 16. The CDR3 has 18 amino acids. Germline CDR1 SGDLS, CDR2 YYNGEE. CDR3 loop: CASSRTPGTSFNSDTQYF. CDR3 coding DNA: TGTGCCAGCAGCCGAACCCCCGGGACTAGCTTTAACTCAGATACGCAGTATTTT.

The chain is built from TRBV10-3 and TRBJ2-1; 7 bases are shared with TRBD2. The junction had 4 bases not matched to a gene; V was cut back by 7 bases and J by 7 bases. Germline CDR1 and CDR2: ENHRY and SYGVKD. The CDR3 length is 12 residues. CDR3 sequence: CAITGLENEQFF. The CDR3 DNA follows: TGTGCCATCACCGGACTAGAGAATGAGCAGTTCTTC.

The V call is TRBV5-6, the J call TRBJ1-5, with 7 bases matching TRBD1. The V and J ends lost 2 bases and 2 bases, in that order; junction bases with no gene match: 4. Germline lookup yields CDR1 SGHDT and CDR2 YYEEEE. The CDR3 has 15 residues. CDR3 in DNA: TGTGCCAGCAGCTTTTTGGGGACAGGCAATCAGCCCCAGCATTTT. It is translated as CASSFLGTGNQPQHF.

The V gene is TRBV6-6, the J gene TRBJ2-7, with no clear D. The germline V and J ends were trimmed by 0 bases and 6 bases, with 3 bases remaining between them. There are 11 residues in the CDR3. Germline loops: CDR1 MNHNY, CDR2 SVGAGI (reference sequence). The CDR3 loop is CASSYSLEQYF. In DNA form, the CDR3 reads TGTGCCAGCAGTTACTCCCTCGAGCAGTACTTC.